This TCR beta chain originates from a study of shared clonotypes between healthy human individuals (dated by TCRdb to about 2020). Turning to the overall study: Two women and a few men aged 18 to 49 years were included in the cohort. For each donor, three plates each were used for CD4 naive and CD4 memory, two plates were used for CD8 naive, and one plate was used for CD8 memory. To increase sequencing depth and limit assay-specific biases, TCR repertoire library preparation and sequencing were carried out by different laboratories using diverse techniques. Per donor, leukapheresis produced somewhere between about 0.85 and 10 billion PBMCs. To estimate repertoire size and how much clonotype sharing occurs between individuals, the study deeply sequenced the blood TCR repertoires of several healthy adults.

Here is what the overall study found, with its caveats: Because the study included a small number of donors, the genetic and exposure-history diversity represented was limited. Naive subsets generally had larger estimated clonotype richness than memory subsets did. Incomplete sequencing was indicated by rarefaction of sorted-subset datasets, despite the large sequencing depth. Sharing across a few donors was observed for approximately 5% of naive CD4, over 3% of naive CD8, 2% to 2.5% of memory CD4, and approximately 0.41% of memory CD8 clonotypes. Sampling was restricted to blood, and TCR repertoires in tissue are likely to differ from TCR repertoires in blood. Higher generation probabilities were observed for clonotypes shared by all four sorted-subset donors than for non-shared clonotypes. Pairwise subsampling indicated that sequencing depth was expected to affect the degree of clonotype sharing among donors.

CD8 naive samples were obtained by positive selection for CCR7 among CD45RO-negative cells, yielding a CD45RA+CCR7+ population from which TemRA cells were excluded. The donors were healthy, HIV-negative adults who had no recently reported acute infections or vaccinations. Every donor was a Caucasian adult living in Nashville, Tennessee, USA. After blood collection by leukapheresis, PBMCs were isolated using Ficoll-Histopaque density gradient centrifugation and then cryopreserved in the vapor phase of liquid nitrogen. Analytical flow cytometry was used to check the purity and quantity of every magnetically sorted T cell population. Genomic DNA was isolated from every sorted fraction and measured by UV absorbance on a Nanodrop 2000c. From the germline V gene (reference sequence), CDR1 is MNHEY and CDR2 is SMNVEV. Inclusive of the bounding cysteine and phenylalanine, the CDR3 is 14 residues long. CDR3 DNA is the only sequence kept; it has 42 bases, read in frame from the first base. V sheds 5 bases and J sheds 0 bases, leaving 10 bases between their ends.

TCR CDR3 regions were amplified from genomic DNA by multiplex PCR using the deep immunoSEQ assay. For each cell subset, the extracted genomic DNA was distributed evenly across all wells of several immunoSEQ 96-well plates, and each plate served as one replicate. Each replicate PCR for sorted subsets received about 200 ng genomic DNA, equal to 30,000 or so T cell genomes. Purified libraries were measured with a Qubit 3.0 fluorometer, size-checked on a Bioanalyzer 2100, and measured again with the KAPA Library Quantification kit. Every immunoSEQ 96-well plate was sequenced on a separate single-read 150-cycle Illumina NextSeq 550 flow cell. Processing in the source paper ran as follows. Because only junctional sequences without quality scores were contained in the immunoSEQ output, filtering matching that applied to full-length reads could not be performed. To assign V/J genes and CDR3, sequences were annotated using PyIR, a Python wrapper for IgBLAST v1.9, with IMGT germline references. Reads were filtered out if the reads had weak V/J assignments (E-value above 1e-6), no CDR3, stop codons, out-of-frame junctions, or ambiguous translated residues. V3J clonotypes were defined as sequences sharing the same inferred V gene, J gene, and CDR3 amino acid sequence. To compute the percentage overlap between repertoires, the number of shared unique clonotypes was divided by the size of the smaller repertoire. RTK rarefaction, the Chao1 estimator, and Recon v2.1 estimates of unobserved clonotypes were used to assess repertoire richness. For all TCRbeta clonotypes obtained by the gDNA method from four donors, generation probabilities were computed with OLGA. TCRdb retrieved this table from immuneACCESS and kept in-frame rearrangements only. Not all clones are present; in checked studies, unresolved V genes account for under half, and no reason is known for the remainder. That table furnishes V, J and clone size, whereas the DNA furnished D and trimming. Within this sample are roughly 2 million clones, with roughly 94% of them counted one time only. The ten top clones hold around 1.1% of the sample.

Regarding this clone: Its antigen remains unidentified. No base quality values were provided; no much bigger clone lies one nucleotide off.

The sequenced sample consisted of naive CD8+ T cells sorted from blood. What this sample's cell subset or site label stands for: CD45RA+CCR7+. This clonotype originated in a man aged 18 to 29 in good health. The chain uses TRBV27 and TRBJ1-2, with the D gene call left open. The DNA sequence follows: TGTGCCAGCAGTCAACTGCCCACTAACTATGGCTACACCTTC. This yields the protein CASSQLPTNYGYTF.